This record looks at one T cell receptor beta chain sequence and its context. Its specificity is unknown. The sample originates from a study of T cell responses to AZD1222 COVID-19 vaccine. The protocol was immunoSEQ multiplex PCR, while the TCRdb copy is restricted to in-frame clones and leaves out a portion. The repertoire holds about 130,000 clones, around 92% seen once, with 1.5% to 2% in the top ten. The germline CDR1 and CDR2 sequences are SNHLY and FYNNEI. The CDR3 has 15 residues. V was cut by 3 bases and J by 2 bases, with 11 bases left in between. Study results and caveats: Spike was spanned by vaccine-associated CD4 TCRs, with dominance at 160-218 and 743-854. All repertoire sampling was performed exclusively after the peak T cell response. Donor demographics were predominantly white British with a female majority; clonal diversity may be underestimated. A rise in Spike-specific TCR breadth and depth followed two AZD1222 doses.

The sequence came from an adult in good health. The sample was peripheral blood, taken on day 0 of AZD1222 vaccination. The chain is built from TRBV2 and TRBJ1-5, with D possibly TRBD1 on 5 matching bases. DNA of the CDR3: TGTGCCAGCAGTGATCCGGGGACGGGCAATCAGCCCCAGCATTTT. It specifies CASSDPGTGNQPQHF.